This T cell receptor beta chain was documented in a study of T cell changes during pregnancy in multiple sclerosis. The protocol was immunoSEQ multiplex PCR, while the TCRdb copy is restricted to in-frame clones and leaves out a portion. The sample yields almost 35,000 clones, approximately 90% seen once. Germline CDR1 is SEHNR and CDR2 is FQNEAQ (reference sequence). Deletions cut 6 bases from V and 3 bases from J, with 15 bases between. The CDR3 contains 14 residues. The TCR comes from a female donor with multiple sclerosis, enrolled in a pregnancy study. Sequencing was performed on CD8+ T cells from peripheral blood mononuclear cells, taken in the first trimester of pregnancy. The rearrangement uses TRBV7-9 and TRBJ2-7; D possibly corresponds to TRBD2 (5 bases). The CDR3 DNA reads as TGTGCCAGCAGTCCCCCCGGGGTCTTCTACGAGCAGTACTTC. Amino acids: CASSPPGVFYEQYF.